Following are 23 T cell receptor beta chains from one sample sequenced in a study of cytomegalovirus exposure and HLA in healthy donors. PCR involved 60 Vbeta and 13 Jbeta primers. Assay used: immunoSEQ multiplex PCR; TCRdb lists only in-frame clones, some missing. The sample lists 150,000 to 200,000 clones, approximately 80% occurring once. Sequencing was performed on PBMCs. The source is a woman aged 18-35 years in good health and CMV-seronegative.

In its sample, this clone was seen a few times. This chain joins TRBV6-6 and TRBJ1-1; D may be TRBD1 (5 bases). Trimming left V 3 bases short and J 1 base short, with 12 bases between. The CDR3 is made up of 15 amino acids. Germline V lookup: CDR1 MNHNY, CDR2 SVGAGI (reference sequence). CDR3 loop: CASSYLSGGNTEAFF. In DNA, the CDR3 is TGTGCCAGCAGTTATCTGAGCGGGGGGAACACTGAAGCTTTCTTT.

The V and J genes are TRBV13 and TRBJ1-1, with a tentative D call TRBD1 (6 bases). Germline loops: CDR1 PRHDT, CDR2 FYEKMQ (reference sequence). There are 15 residues in the CDR3. V gave up 2 bases and J gave up 5 bases, with 15 bases separating them. CDR3 sequence reads: CASSLQGPPGTEAFF. The CDR3 DNA reads as TGTGCCAGCAGCTTACAGGGGCCCCCGGGGACTGAAGCTTTCTTT. Variable domain in full (rest from reference TRBV13 and TRBJ1-1): AAGVIQSPRHLIKEKRETATLKCYPIPRHDTVYWYQQGPGQDPQFLISFYEKMQSDKGSIPDRFSAQQFSDYHSELNMSSLELGDSALYFCASSLQGPPGTEAFFGQGTRLTVV.

This rearrangement joins TRBV7-8 to TRBJ2-1; 11 nucleotides line up with TRBD2. CDR1 SGHVS and CDR2 FQNEAQ come from the germline V gene. J lost 8 bases, V lost 5 bases, and 8 bases had no gene match. This CDR3 region has 15 residues. The CDR3 bases are TGTGCCAGCAGCCAAACTAGCGGGAGCCGGCATGAGCAGTTCTTC. It translates to CASSQTSGSRHEQFF.

The CDR3 loop is CASSFPSGRLYV. In DNA, the CDR3 is TGTGCCAGCAGTTTTCCTTCTGGGAGGCTGTACGTC. V and J are TRBV27 and TRBJ2-7, with D possibly being TRBD2 (6 bases). The germline V and J ends were trimmed by 3 bases and 12 bases, with 15 bases remaining between them. The CDR3 is 12 amino acids. Germline V gives CDR1 MNHEY, CDR2 SMNVEV (reference sequence).

This rearrangement joins TRBV27 to TRBJ2-1; the D gene is possibly TRBD2 (6 bases). The CDR3 totals 17 residues. Germline V gives CDR1 MNHEY, CDR2 SMNVEV (reference sequence). V was shortened by 5 bases and J by 0 bases, with 17 bases between the two germline ends. The CDR3 nucleotides read TGTGCCAGCAGTCCCCACAGCGGGCAGAGCTCCTACAATGAGCAGTTCTTC. It is translated as CASSPHSGQSSYNEQFF.

The chain has TRBV9 and TRBJ2-4, with TRBD2 identical over 12 bases. The CDR3 consists of 21 residues. Germline trimming cut 3 bases from V and 0 bases from J; bases unmatched to any gene: 16. Germline V gene sequence: CDR1 SGDLS, CDR2 YYNGEE. In nucleotides, the CDR3 is TGTGCCAGCAGCGGTAGTAATCTAGCGGGAGGGCCGGGGCCAGCCAAAAACATTCAGTACTTC. This gives the protein CASSGSNLAGGPGPAKNIQYF.

A single count supports this clone. This chain links TRBV27 with TRBJ1-2; no clear D gene. V was clipped by 4 bases and J by 7 bases, with 10 bases between them. The CDR3 loop spans 12 amino acids. Germline assignment: CDR1 MNHEY and CDR2 SMNVEV (reference sequence). The CDR3: CASSSPGSGYTF. The CDR3 nucleotides are TGTGCCAGCAGTTCCCCGGGTAGTGGCTACACCTTC.

Remarks on this clone: The same CDR3 is also encoded by other DNA sequences in this sample. J is TRBJ1-1 and V is TRBV5-6; D is undetermined. CDR3 length equals 14 residues. Trimming removed 4 bases at V and 4 bases at J, with 14 bases between. Germline CDR1 and CDR2: SGHDT and YYEEEE. The DNA for the CDR3 is TGTGCCAGCAGCATACTAGGGCGAGGCACTGAAGCTTTCTTT. Protein product: CASSILGRGTEAFF. The whole variable domain, remainder taken from reference TRBV5-6 and TRBJ1-1, is DAGVTQSPTHLIKTRGQQVTLRCSPKSGHDTVSWYQQALGQGPQFIFQYYEEEERQRGNFPDRFSGHQFPNYSSELNVNALLLGDSALYLCASSILGRGTEAFFGQGTRLTVV.

The rearrangement joins TRBV14 to TRBJ2-5, with D tentatively TRBD1 (6 bases). The better agreement between TRBJ2-7 and the DNA end casts doubt on the J call. The CDR3 runs to 13 residues. Germline V gives CDR1 SGHDN, CDR2 FVKESK. The CDR3 nucleotides are TGTGCCAGCAGCCTTACGGACAGCTCCGAGCAGTACTTC. Amino acids: CASSLTDSSEQYF.

The chain recombines TRBV4-3 with TRBJ2-1, with D possibly being TRBD2 (6 bases). Germline values: CDR1 LGHNA, CDR2 YSLEER. V was pared by 4 bases and J by 3 bases, with 10 bases between. The CDR3 is 14 residues long. CDR3 coding DNA: TGCGCCAGCAGCCGTGAGGGAGGCTACAATGAGCAGTTCTTC. Protein sequence: CASSREGGYNEQFF.

This chain connects TRBV19 to TRBJ2-4; weak D call: TRBD1 (5 bases). V was clipped by 1 base and J by 10 bases, with 8 bases between them. The CDR3 covers 12 residues. Germline V gene data show CDR1 as LNHDA and CDR2 as SQIVND (reference sequence). In DNA form, the CDR3 reads TGTGCCAGTAGTATAGCCGACAGTATTCAGTACTTC. Translating it yields CASSIADSIQYF.

This chain joins TRBV10-1 and TRBJ2-5, with D maybe TRBD2 (5 bases). Trimming removed 4 bases from V and 5 bases from J, with 11 bases in between. This CDR3 spans 13 amino acids. CDR1 is WNHNN, CDR2 SYGVQD, per germline (reference sequence). CDR3 coding DNA: TGCGCCAGCAGTGCTGAGGGCCTCGAGACCCAGTACTTC. The encoded protein is CASSAEGLETQYF.

On this clone itself: The junction and the germline gene differ at one end; a read error may be behind it. The chain uses TRBV11-1 and TRBJ1-5; possible D gene TRBD1, 5 bases. The V gene's germline CDR1 is SGHAT and CDR2 FQDESV (reference sequence). The CDR3 totals 14 residues. CDR3 amino acids: CASSSPQGRPQRYF. CDR3 nucleotide sequence: TGTGCCAGCAGCTCTCCCCAGGGTAGGCCCCAGAGGTACTTT.

The chain has TRBV5-6 and TRBJ2-3; D ambiguous. Germline CDR1 and CDR2: SGHDT and YYEEEE. The CDR3 extends over 13 amino acids. V was cut by 0 bases and J by 7 bases, with 9 bases left in between. CDR3 in DNA: TGTGCCAGCAGCTTGGATGTAGCCCATACGCAGTATTTT. Its protein product is CASSLDVAHTQYF.

The chain employs TRBV7-9 and TRBJ1-2; D possibly corresponds to TRBD1 (5 bases). CDR1 and CDR2 from the germline V gene are SEHNR and FQNEAQ (reference sequence). The CDR3 length is 14 residues. With 5 bases removed from V and 7 bases from J, the gap between germline ends came to 17 bases. The DNA of the CDR3 is TGTGCCAGCAGCCCCAAGGGGCAGCTAGGTGGCTACACCTTC. It translates to CASSPKGQLGGYTF.

The rearrangement joins TRBV2 to TRBJ1-4; possibly TRBD1 for D (5 bases). Germline loops: CDR1 SNHLY, CDR2 FYNNEI. CDR3 length equals 15 residues. The V and J ends lost 5 bases and 4 bases respectively, with 14 bases between them. CDR3 in DNA: TGTGCCAGCAGTATACAGGTCGCCATTAATGAAAAACTGTTTTTT. This encodes CASSIQVAINEKLFF. Full variable domain (missing parts from reference TRBV2 and TRBJ1-4): EPEVTQTPSHQVTQMGQEVILRCVPISNHLYFYWYRQILGQKVEFLVSFYNNEISEKSEIFDDQFSVERPDGSNFTLKIRSTKLEDSAMYFCASSIQVAINEKLFFGSGTQLSVL.

The rearrangement links TRBV5-4 to TRBJ1-1; 8 bases are shared with TRBD1. The junction had 7 bases not matched to a gene; V was cut back by 4 bases and J by 8 bases. This CDR3 has 13 residues. Germline assignment: CDR1 SGHNT and CDR2 YYREEE (reference sequence). DNA of the CDR3: TGTGCCAGCAGCAACAGGACAGGGCTCGAAGCTTTCTTT. Residues: CASSNRTGLEAFF.

The rearrangement uses TRBV28 and TRBJ2-5, with 8 bases aligning to TRBD1. The V and J ends lost 5 bases and 2 bases, in that order; junction bases with no gene match: 4. The CDR3 spans 14 residues. The germline CDR1 and CDR2 sequences are MDHEN and SYDVKM. The CDR3 sequence: CASSLRQGQETQYF. The CDR3 region has the DNA TGTGCCAGCAGTCTACGACAGGGGCAAGAGACCCAGTACTTC.

V is TRBV4-1 and J is TRBJ1-4, with a tentative D call TRBD1 (6 bases). With 5 bases removed from V and 3 bases from J, the gap between germline ends came to 13 bases. The CDR3 sequence is 15 residues long. Per the germline V gene, CDR1 is MGHRA and CDR2 is YSYEKL. As DNA, the CDR3 is TGCGCCAGCAGCTTCCGACAGGACGCTAATGAAAAACTGTTTTTT. Translating gives CASSFRQDANEKLFF.

J is TRBJ2-1 and V is TRBV7-9; D may be TRBD2 (6 bases). Germline V gives CDR1 SEHNR, CDR2 FQNEAQ (reference sequence). Trimming took 10 bases from V and 5 from J, leaving 27 bases between them. The CDR3 has 17 amino acids. The DNA of the CDR3 is TGTGCCACCCTCTCTGGGACCGGGGACTGGGCGAACAATGAGCAGTTCTTC. Its translation is CATLSGTGDWANNEQFF.

This chain uses TRBV16 with TRBJ1-5; D gene ambiguous. CDR1 is KGHSY and CDR2 is FQNENV in the germline V gene. V lost 4 bases, J lost 7 bases, and 17 bases lay in between. CDR3 length: 15 amino acids. Here the CDR3 reads CASSRTVRGEQPQHF. The CDR3 DNA reads TGTGCCAGCAGCCGCACGGTCCGTGGAGAGCAGCCCCAGCATTTT. The full variable domain, rest sourced from reference TRBV16 and TRBJ1-5, is GEEVAQTPKHLVRGEGQKAKLYCAPIKGHSYVFWYQQVLKNEFKFLISFQNENVFDETGMPKERFSAKCLPNSPCSLEIQATKLEDSAVYFCASSRTVRGEQPQHFGDGTRLSIL.

The V gene is TRBV4-3, the J gene TRBJ2-1, with a tentative D call TRBD1 (5 bases). CDR1 and CDR2 from the germline V gene are LGHNA and YSLEER. CDR3 length: 15 amino acids. With 4 bases removed from V and 10 bases from J, the gap between germline ends came to 20 bases. In DNA, the CDR3 is TGCGCCAGCAGCCGATCAGGCTCCCAGGGTGGGGAGCAGTTCTTC. This translates into CASSRSGSQGGEQFF.

V usage is TRBV6-5 and J usage is TRBJ2-5, with a weak D call TRBD1 (6 bases). Trimming removed 6 bases from V and 4 bases from J, with 15 bases in between. Germline lookup yields CDR1 MNHEY and CDR2 SVGAGI. The CDR3 is made up of 14 amino acids. The CDR3 reads CASSPGQGSETQYF. The CDR3 DNA reads as TGTGCCAGCAGCCCAGGGCAGGGGTCAGAGACCCAGTACTTC.